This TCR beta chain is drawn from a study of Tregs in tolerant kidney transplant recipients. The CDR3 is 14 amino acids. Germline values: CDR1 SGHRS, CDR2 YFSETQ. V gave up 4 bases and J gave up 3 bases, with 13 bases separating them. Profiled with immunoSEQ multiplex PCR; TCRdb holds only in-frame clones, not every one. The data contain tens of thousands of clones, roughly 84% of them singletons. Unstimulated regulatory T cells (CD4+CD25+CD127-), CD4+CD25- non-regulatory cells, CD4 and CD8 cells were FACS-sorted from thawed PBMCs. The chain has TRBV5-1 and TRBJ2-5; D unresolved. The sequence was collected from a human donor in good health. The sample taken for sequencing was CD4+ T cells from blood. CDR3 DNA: TGCGCCAGCAGCGACCAACCATCTAAAGAGACCCAGTACTTC. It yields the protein CASSDQPSKETQYF.